One and the same sample provided the 10 T cell receptor beta chains below, sequenced in a study of early T cells in non-severe SARS-CoV-2 infection. From the 5' RACE reads, TCRdb called clonotypes with MiXCR, one entry per CDR3 protein. The table shows under 85,000 distinct CDR3 sequences, with about 13% occurring only once. The sample comprised whole blood. Receptor source: an adult who was a healthcare worker with PCR-confirmed SARS-CoV-2 infection or an uninfected control (not recorded which).

The sample holds a few counts of this clonotype. The J gene is TRBJ1-1, the V gene TRBV5-1; D is ambiguous. Between the trimmed V and J ends, which lost 2 bases and 0 bases, there was a span of 17 bases. In germline, CDR1 is SGHRS, CDR2 YFSETQ. The CDR3 has 17 residues. The CDR3 coding sequence is TGCGCCAGCAGCTTTAGAGGGCAGCTAGGATTGAACACTGAAGCTTTCTTT. It is translated as CASSFRGQLGLNTEAFF. Full variable domain (remainder filled in from reference TRBV5-1 and TRBJ1-1): KAGVTQTPRYLIKTRGQQVTLSCSPISGHRSVSWYQQTPGQGLQFLFEYFSETQRNKGNFPGRFSGRQFSNSRSEMNVSTLELGDSALYLCASSFRGQLGLNTEAFFGQGTRLTVV.

This clonotype was observed a few times. V gene TRBV24-1 combines with J gene TRBJ2-7; 9 nucleotides line up with TRBD2. The CDR3 covers 13 residues. Per the germline V gene, CDR1 is KGHDR and CDR2 is SFDVKD. J was trimmed by 5 bases and V by 9 bases; bases with no gene match: 7. CDR3 DNA sequence: TGTGCCACCTCTAGCGGGATCTCTCACGAGCAGTACTTC. Translated, it gives CATSSGISHEQYF.

This chain links TRBV15 with TRBJ2-7, with TRBD1 matching over 8 bases. The germline V gene has CDR1 LNHNV and CDR2 YYDKDF (reference sequence). Trimming cost V 1 base and J 6 bases; bases outside gene matches: 8. This CDR3 has 15 residues. DNA of the CDR3: TGTGCCACCAGCAGAGGACGGGACAGGCCCCTCGAGCAGTACTTC. It codes for CATSRGRDRPLEQYF.

This rearrangement joins TRBV29-1 to TRBJ1-1, with D perhaps TRBD1 (5 bases). Trimming removed 4 bases at V and 0 bases at J, with 12 bases between. The CDR3 has 14 amino acids. Germline V lookup: CDR1 SQVTM, CDR2 ANQGSEA. CDR3 in DNA: TGCAGCGTTGCCCCGACAGTGATGAACACTGAAGCTTTCTTT. This gives the protein CSVAPTVMNTEAFF.

This clonotype was recorded once. The chain employs TRBV7-2 and TRBJ2-1, with TRBD2 matching over 7 bases. After removal of 4 bases from V and 9 bases from J, the junction contained 15 bases not matched to a gene. This CDR3 spans 16 amino acids. Germline CDR1 reads SGHTA; CDR2 reads FQGNSA. The CDR3 loop is CASSSTLAVNWGEQFF. DNA for the CDR3: TGTGCCAGCAGCTCCACCCTAGCGGTCAACTGGGGTGAGCAGTTCTTC.

This clonotype came up many times. The chain joins TRBV28 to TRBJ1-6; D uncertain. V lost 5 bases to trimming and J lost 10 bases, with 18 bases between them. Germline V CDR1 and CDR2: MDHEN, SYDVKM. This CDR3 comprises 15 residues. In DNA form, the CDR3 reads TGTGCCAGCAGTCCCCGGGCCGTCCCTGGGTCACCCCTCCACTTT. It translates to CASSPRAVPGSPLHF.

This clonotype was observed many times. This chain links TRBV29-1 with TRBJ2-1, with TRBD1 as a possible D gene (5 bases). V gave up 7 bases and J gave up 7 bases, with 14 bases separating them. CDR3 length equals 12 residues. Germline V lookup: CDR1 SQVTM, CDR2 ANQGSEA. In nucleotides, the CDR3 is TGCAGCGCCGTGAAAGGGGTGAATGAGCAGTTCTTC. It is translated as CSAVKGVNEQFF.

V usage is TRBV6-5 and J usage is TRBJ2-2, with D possibly matching TRBD1 (5 bases). Trimming took off 5 bases at V and 5 bases at J, with 15 bases between the two ends. Per the germline V gene, CDR1 is MNHEY and CDR2 is SVGAGI. The CDR3 length is 15 residues. The CDR3 DNA reads TGTGCCAGCAGTGAAGAGGCAGGGAATACCGGGGAGCTGTTTTTT. Translated: CASSEEAGNTGELFF.

In its sample, this clonotype was seen many times. This chain links TRBV14 with TRBJ2-7; D might be TRBD2 (6 bases). The CDR3 is made up of 13 amino acids. The V gene lost 3 bases and the J gene lost 6 bases, with 12 bases spanning the gap. Germline loops: CDR1 SGHDN, CDR2 FVKESK. The chain's CDR3 is CASSQGLLREQYF. CDR3 DNA sequence: TGTGCCAGCAGCCAGGGACTCCTTCGCGAGCAGTACTTC. The variable domain in full, completed from reference TRBV14 and TRBJ2-7, reads EAGVTQFPSHSVIEKGQTVTLRCDPISGHDNLYWYRRVMGKEIKFLLHFVKESKQDESGMPNNRFLAERTGGTYSTLKVQPAELEDSGVYFCASSQGLLREQYFGPGTRLTVT.

The table lists this clonotype with a few counts. The chain is built from TRBV29-1 and TRBJ1-2; D is ambiguous. This CDR3 region has 12 residues. V lost 8 bases, J lost 4 bases, and 14 bases lay in between. Germline values: CDR1 SQVTM, CDR2 ANQGSEA. CDR3 protein: CSSGGVSYGYTF. Here the CDR3 DNA reads TGCAGCTCCGGTGGGGTCAGCTATGGCTACACCTTC.